This TCR beta chain derives from a study of blood T cells in healthy people across ages. Points from the study as a whole: Diversity of TCR beta per million T cells declined in a roughly linear way with age.

Next came a second PCR, run for roughly 6 to 11 cycles, which used a sample-barcoded 5' primer along with a J-beta primer mix. TCRdb ran MiXCR on the 5' RACE reads and lists one entry per CDR3 protein. This sample has fewer than 900,000 distinct CDR3 sequences, with around 40% found just once. This CDR3 has 16 residues. V lost 5 bases and J 7 bases, leaving 22 bases between the germline ends. Germline V gene sequence: CDR1 SGHTS, CDR2 YDEGEE. On this clonotype itself: Antigen specificity is unknown.

V gene TRBV5-8 combines with J gene TRBJ2-1; D remains unclear. Source material: blood. This clonotype originated in a woman aged 60-75 years in good health. DNA of the CDR3: TGTGCCAGCAGACCTGTAGGAAGGGATCCGAGGAATGAGCAGTTCTTC. Translated: CASRPVGRDPRNEQFF.